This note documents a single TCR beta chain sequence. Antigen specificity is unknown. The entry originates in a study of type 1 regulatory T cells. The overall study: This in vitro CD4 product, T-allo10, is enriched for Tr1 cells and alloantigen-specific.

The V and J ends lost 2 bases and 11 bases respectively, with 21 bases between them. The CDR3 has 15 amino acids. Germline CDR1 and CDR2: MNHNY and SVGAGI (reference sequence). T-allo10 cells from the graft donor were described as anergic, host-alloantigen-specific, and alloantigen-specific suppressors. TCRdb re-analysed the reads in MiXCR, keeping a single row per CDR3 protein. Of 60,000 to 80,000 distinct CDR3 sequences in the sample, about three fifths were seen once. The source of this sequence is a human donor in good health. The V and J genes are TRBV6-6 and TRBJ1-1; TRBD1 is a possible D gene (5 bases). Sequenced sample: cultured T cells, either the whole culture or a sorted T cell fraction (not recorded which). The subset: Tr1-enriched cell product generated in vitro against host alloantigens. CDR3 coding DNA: TGTGCCAGCAGTTACCTTACGGGGAGGGCTTCAGGGGCTTTCTTT. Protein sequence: CASSYLTGRASGAFF.